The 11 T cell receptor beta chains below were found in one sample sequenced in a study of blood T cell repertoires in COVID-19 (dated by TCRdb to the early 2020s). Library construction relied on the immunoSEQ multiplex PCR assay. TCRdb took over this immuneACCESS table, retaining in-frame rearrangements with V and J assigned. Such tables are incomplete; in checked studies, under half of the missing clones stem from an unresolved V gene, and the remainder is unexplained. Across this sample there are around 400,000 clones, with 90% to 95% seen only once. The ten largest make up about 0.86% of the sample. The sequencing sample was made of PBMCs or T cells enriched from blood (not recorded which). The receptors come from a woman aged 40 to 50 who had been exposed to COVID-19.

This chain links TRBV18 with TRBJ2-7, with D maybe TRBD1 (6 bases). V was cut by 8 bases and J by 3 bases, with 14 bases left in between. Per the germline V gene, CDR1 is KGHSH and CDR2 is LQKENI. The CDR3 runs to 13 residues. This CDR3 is CASTKQGFYEQYF. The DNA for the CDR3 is TGTGCCAGCACTAAACAGGGTTTCTACGAGCAGTACTTC.

CDR3 region: CASSIDGGNTEAFF. The CDR3 nucleotides are TGTGCCAGTAGTATAGACGGGGGGAACACTGAAGCTTTCTTT. This sequence joins TRBV19 and TRBJ1-1, with a weak D call TRBD1 (5 bases). Germline values: CDR1 LNHDA, CDR2 SQIVND (reference sequence). The CDR3 runs to 14 residues. Trimming stripped 0 bases from V and 1 base from J, with 6 bases between.

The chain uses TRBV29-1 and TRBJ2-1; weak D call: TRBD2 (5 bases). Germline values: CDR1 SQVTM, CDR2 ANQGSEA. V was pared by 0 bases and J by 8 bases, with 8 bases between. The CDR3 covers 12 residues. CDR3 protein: CSVEEGSDEQFF. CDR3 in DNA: TGCAGCGTTGAAGAGGGTAGCGATGAGCAGTTCTTC.

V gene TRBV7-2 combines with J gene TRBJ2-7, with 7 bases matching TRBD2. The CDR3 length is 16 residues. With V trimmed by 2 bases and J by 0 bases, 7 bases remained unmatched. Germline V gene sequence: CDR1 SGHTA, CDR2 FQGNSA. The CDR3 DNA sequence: TGTGCCAGCAGCTTAAGGAGCGGGGACTTCTCCTACGAGCAGTACTTC. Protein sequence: CASSLRSGDFSYEQYF.

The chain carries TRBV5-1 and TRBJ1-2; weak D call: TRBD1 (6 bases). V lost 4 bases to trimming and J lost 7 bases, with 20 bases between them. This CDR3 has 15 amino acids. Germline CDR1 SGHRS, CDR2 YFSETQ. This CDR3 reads CASSRGGDSLSGYTF. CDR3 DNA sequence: TGCGCCAGCAGCCGAGGGGGAGATTCTCTATCTGGCTACACCTTC. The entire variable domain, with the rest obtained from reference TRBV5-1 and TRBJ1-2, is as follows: KAGVTQTPRYLIKTRGQQVTLSCSPISGHRSVSWYQQTPGQGLQFLFEYFSETQRNKGNFPGRFSGRQFSNSRSEMNVSTLELGDSALYLCASSRGGDSLSGYTFGSGTRLTVV.

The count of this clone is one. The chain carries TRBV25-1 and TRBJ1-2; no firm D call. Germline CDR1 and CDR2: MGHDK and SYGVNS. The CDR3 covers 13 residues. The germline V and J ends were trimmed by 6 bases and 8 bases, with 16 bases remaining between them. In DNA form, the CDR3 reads TGTGCCAGCAGCGAGGTGGGTGACGGCGGCTACACCTTC. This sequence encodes CASSEVGDGGYTF.

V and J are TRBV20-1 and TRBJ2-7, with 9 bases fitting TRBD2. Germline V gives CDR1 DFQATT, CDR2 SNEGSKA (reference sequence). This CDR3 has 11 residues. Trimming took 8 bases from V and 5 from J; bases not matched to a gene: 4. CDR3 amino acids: CSLGGRDEQYF. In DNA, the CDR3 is TGCAGTTTGGGCGGGAGGGACGAGCAGTACTTC.

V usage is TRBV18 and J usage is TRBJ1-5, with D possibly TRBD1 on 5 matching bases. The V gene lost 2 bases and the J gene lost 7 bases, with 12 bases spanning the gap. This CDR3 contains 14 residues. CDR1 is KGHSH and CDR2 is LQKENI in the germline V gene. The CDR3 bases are TGTGCCAGCTCACCAGAGCGGGGCGGACAGCCCCAGCATTTT. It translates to CASSPERGGQPQHF.

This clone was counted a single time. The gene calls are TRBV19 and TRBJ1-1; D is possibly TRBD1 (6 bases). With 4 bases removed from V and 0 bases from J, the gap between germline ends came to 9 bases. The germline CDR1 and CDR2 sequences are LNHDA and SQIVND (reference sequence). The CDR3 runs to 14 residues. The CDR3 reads CASSRTVMNTEAFF. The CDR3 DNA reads TGTGCCAGTAGTAGGACAGTTATGAACACTGAAGCTTTCTTT. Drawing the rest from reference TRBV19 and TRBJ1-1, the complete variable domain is DGGITQSPKYLFRKEGQNVTLSCEQNLNHDAMYWYRQDPGQGLRLIYYSQIVNDFQKGDIAEGYSVSREKKESFPLTVTSAQKNPTAFYLCASSRTVMNTEAFFGQGTRLTVV.

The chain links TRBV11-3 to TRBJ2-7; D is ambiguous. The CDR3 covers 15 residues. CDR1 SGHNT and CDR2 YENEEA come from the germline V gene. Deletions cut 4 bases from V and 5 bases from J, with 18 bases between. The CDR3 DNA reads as TGTGCCAGCAGCTACGCCCGGGTGGTCTTGAACGAGCAGTACTTC. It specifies CASSYARVVLNEQYF.

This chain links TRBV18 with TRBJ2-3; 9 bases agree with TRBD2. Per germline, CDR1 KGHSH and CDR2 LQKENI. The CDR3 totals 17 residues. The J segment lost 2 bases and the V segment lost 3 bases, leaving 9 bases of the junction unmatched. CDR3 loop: CASSPTYSGGYTDTQYF. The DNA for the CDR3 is TGTGCCAGCTCACCCACCTATAGCGGGGGCTACACAGATACGCAGTATTTT.